Following are 14 T cell receptor beta chains from one sample sequenced in a study of human T cells and chemical hapten exposure. Unfractionated whole blood was the source of the extracted total RNA. TCRdb re-called the 5' RACE reads with MiXCR, one entry per CDR3 protein. Here the sample spans 110,000 or so distinct CDR3 sequences, approximately 20% being singletons. The source of these receptors is a human donor in good health.

This clonotype showed up just once. The CDR3 region has the DNA TGTGCCAGCAGCTTAGGAGGGATAGGGGGAAACGAGCAGTACTTC. The encoded protein is CASSLGGIGGNEQYF. The chain uses TRBV11-3 and TRBJ2-7; tentatively, D is TRBD1 (6 bases). Germline V lookup: CDR1 SGHNT, CDR2 YENEEA. V lost 1 base and J lost 5, with 15 bases in between. The CDR3 spans 15 residues.

V gene TRBV29-1 combines with J gene TRBJ2-2; D may be TRBD1 or TRBD2 (5 bases each). The V gene lost 5 bases and the J gene lost 0 bases, with 13 bases spanning the gap. The CDR3 runs 15 residues. The germline CDR1 and CDR2 sequences are SQVTM and ANQGSEA. Written as DNA, the CDR3 is TGCAGCGTTCGAGAGGGGCGACCGAACACCGGGGAGCTGTTTTTT. It translates to CSVREGRPNTGELFF.

The chain recombines TRBV6-5 with TRBJ2-7; 10 bases agree with TRBD1. V shed 5 bases, J shed 3 bases, and the junction held 10 bases outside the gene matches. The CDR3 is 16 amino acids. Germline V gene lookup returns CDR1 MNHEY and CDR2 SVGAGI. The CDR3 DNA reads TGTGCCAGCAGTACCGCCTGGACAGGGGGTGGCTACGAGCAGTACTTC. It codes for CASSTAWTGGGYEQYF.

This clonotype has a handful of counts. The rearrangement links TRBV12-3 or TRBV12-4 to TRBJ1-5; no firm D call. V lost 5 bases, J lost 0 bases, and 8 bases lay in between. The CDR3 loop spans 14 amino acids. The DNA of the CDR3 is TGTGCCAGCAGTGGCGGCCTTAGCAATCAGCCCCAGCATTTT. Its translation: CASSGGLSNQPQHF.

The rearrangement joins TRBV29-1 to TRBJ2-3; TRBD1 matches 8 bases. CDR3 length: 16 amino acids. Trimming at V came to 0 bases and at J to 3 bases, leaving 8 bases not matched to a gene. In germline, CDR1 is SQVTM, CDR2 ANQGSEA. DNA for the CDR3: TGCAGCGTTGAAGATCATGTCAGGGGGCTAACAGATACGCAGTATTTT. This codes for CSVEDHVRGLTDTQYF.

In this sample, this clonotype is medium-sized. The chain has TRBV5-1 and TRBJ2-1; 10 bases fit TRBD2. The CDR3 covers 16 residues. With 0 bases clipped from V and 6 bases from J, the junction kept 6 bases outside the gene matches. Looked up from germline, CDR1 is SGHRS and CDR2 is YFSETQ. The CDR3 bases are TGCGCCAGCAGCTTGGAGGGTCGACTAGCGGGCAATGAGCAGTTCTTC. This codes for CASSLEGRLAGNEQFF.

Regarding this clonotype: A junction boundary mismatches the germline segment, possibly from a read error. The rearrangement uses TRBV5-5 and TRBJ1-2, with D uncertain. CDR3 length: 16 amino acids. CDR1 is SGHKS and CDR2 is YYEKEE in the germline V gene (reference sequence). The CDR3 sequence is CASSLGAGDPVNGDTF. The CDR3 DNA sequence: TGTGCCAGCAGCTTGGGAGCCGGTGACCCAGTGAATGGCGACACCTTC. The full variable domain, its missing parts supplied by reference TRBV5-5 and TRBJ1-2, is DAGVTQSPTHLIKTRGQQVTLRCSPISGHKSVSWYQQVLGQGPQFIFQYYEKEERGRGNFPDRFSARQFPNYSSELNVNALLLGDSALYLCASSLGAGDPVNGDTFGSGTRLTVV.

The genes are TRBV29-1 and TRBJ2-3; D unclear. V was trimmed by 2 bases and J by 8 bases, leaving 8 bases between them. This CDR3 has 11 amino acids. Germline V gene data show CDR1 as SQVTM and CDR2 as ANQGSEA. The CDR3 loop is CSVELVLTQYF. CDR3 sequence (DNA): TGCAGCGTTGAATTGGTCCTTACGCAGTATTTT.

This chain joins TRBV4-2 and TRBJ1-1, with D possibly matching TRBD1 (5 bases). The CDR3 contains 14 residues. The V gene's germline CDR1 is LGHNA and CDR2 YNFKEQ. The V end was cut by 0 bases, the J end by 7 bases, with 12 bases between. The DNA for the CDR3 is TGTGCCAGCAGCCAAGATCGTCGGACAATTGAAGCTTTCTTT. This translates into CASSQDRRTIEAFF.

The gene calls are TRBV12-3 or TRBV12-4 and TRBJ1-4, with a possible D match to TRBD1 (5 bases). The CDR3 totals 13 residues. Trimming left V 5 bases short and J 8 bases short, with 12 bases between. As DNA, the CDR3 is TGTGCCAGCAGTACACAGGACCCAGAAAAACTGTTTTTT. This encodes CASSTQDPEKLFF.

Here the CDR3 reads CASSLTRDEQFF. In DNA, the CDR3 is TGTGCCAGCAGTTTAACTAGGGATGAGCAGTTCTTC. The chain combines TRBV12-3 or TRBV12-4 with TRBJ2-1; D possibly corresponds to TRBD2 (5 bases). Trimming took 2 bases from V and 8 from J, leaving 7 bases between them. There are 12 residues in the CDR3.

This clonotype was picked up a small number of times. The DNA of the CDR3 is TGTGCCAGCAGCTTTCCAGGGAACACCGGGGAGCTGTTTTTT. It specifies CASSFPGNTGELFF. The genes are TRBV7-9 and TRBJ2-2; D not certain. CDR1 and CDR2 (germline): SEHNR, FQNEAQ (reference sequence). The CDR3 is 14 amino acids. V was trimmed by 3 bases and J by 1 base, leaving 6 bases between them.

This clonotype came up a few times. This chain links TRBV12-3 or TRBV12-4 with TRBJ2-4; possibly TRBD2 for D (5 bases). CDR3 length equals 17 residues. The V and J ends lost 6 bases and 0 bases respectively, with 18 bases between them. CDR3 DNA sequence: TGTGCCAGCAGCCCCCCGTTAGCCGGACTAGCCAAAAACATTCAGTACTTC. This sequence encodes CASSPPLAGLAKNIQYF.

This clonotype was counted a few times. The rearrangement uses TRBV4-1 and TRBJ1-5; 10 bases are a match to TRBD1. Germline V gene data show CDR1 as MGHRA and CDR2 as YSYEKL. With V trimmed by 2 bases and J by 7 bases, 5 bases remained unmatched. This CDR3 has 15 residues. The CDR3 spells CASSQPTGGEQPQHF. DNA of the CDR3: TGCGCCAGCAGCCAACCGACAGGGGGCGAACAGCCCCAGCATTTT.